The clone carrying this TCR beta chain was picked up a small number of times. These data originate in a study of radiation and T cells in renal cell carcinoma. The method was immunoSEQ multiplex PCR; TCRdb's version includes in-frame clones alone and lacks a portion of them. The top ten hold about 10% of the sample, which has 15,000 to 20,000 clones, around 55% seen once. Germline-derived CDR1 and CDR2 are SGDLS and YYNGEE. Trimming took 4 bases from V and 2 from J, leaving 8 bases between them. The CDR3 runs to 13 residues. Described treatment: 15 Gy SBRT to primary tumor, nephrectomy 4 weeks later. The sequence derives from a man between 50 and 59 years old with renal cell carcinoma. The V call is TRBV9, the J call TRBJ2-3; unclear D gene. This material consisted of tumor tissue, taken from a patient whose treatment included radiotherapy and nephrectomy. This CDR3 is CASSYLFTDTQYF. CDR3 in DNA: TGTGCCAGCAGCTACCTATTCACAGATACGCAGTATTTT.